Listed below are T cell receptor beta chains from one sample, sequenced in a study of cytomegalovirus exposure and HLA in healthy donors. The table came from immunoSEQ multiplex PCR; TCRdb's copy has only in-frame clones and leaves some out. The sample includes 95,000 to 110,000 clones, around 73% of them seen just once. Sequences were obtained from PBMCs. These receptors were taken from a woman between 40 and 50 years old in good health and CMV-seronegative. The CDR3 runs from the conserved cysteine through the conserved F or W. The D gene is left open where the match is weak. Size is stated for part of the rows, as once, few or many counts, or as a class when the clone is expanded.

size,D,V,J,CDR3,DNA
NA,NA,TRBV11-2,TRBJ2-7,CASSLGWGPDAYEQYF,TGTGCCAGCAGCTTAGGTTGGGGGCCCGATGCCTACGAGCAGTACTTC
NA,TRBD2,TRBV27,TRBJ2-7,CASRLAGGSSYEQYF,TGTGCCAGCAGGCTTGCGGGGGGGAGCTCCTACGAGCAGTACTTC
NA,TRBD2,TRBV7-6,TRBJ2-3,CASSSIRGGADTQYF,TGTGCCAGCAGCTCCATCCGGGGGGGAGCAGATACGCAGTATTTT
NA,NA,TRBV28,TRBJ2-1,CAGGTLNNEQFF,TGTGCCGGGGGGACTCTTAACAATGAGCAGTTCTTC
NA,TRBD1,TRBV5-5,TRBJ1-5,CASSLEQGNRGQPQHF,TGTGCCAGCAGCTTGGAACAGGGAAACAGGGGGCAGCCCCAGCATTTT
NA,NA,TRBV19,TRBJ2-3,CASRELYTQYF,TGTGCCAGTAGGGAGCTGTATACGCAGTATTTT
few,TRBD1,TRBV29-1,TRBJ1-3,CSVSPGQGNTIYF,TGCAGCGTTTCGCCGGGACAGGGAAACACCATATATTTT
few,NA,TRBV4-2,TRBJ1-5,CASSQELSGSNQPQHF,TGTGCCAGCAGCCAAGAATTGTCAGGGAGCAATCAGCCCCAGCATTTT
NA,NA,TRBV27,TRBJ1-1,CASSPRGQEAFF,TGTGCCAGCAGCCCTCGAGGGCAGGAAGCTTTCTTT
NA,NA,TRBV7-6,TRBJ2-1,CASSLGIRFNEQFF,TGTGCCAGCAGCTTAGGTATCCGGTTCAATGAGCAGTTCTTC
NA,NA,TRBV6-1,TRBJ2-3,CASSEGLVDTQYF,TGTGCCAGCAGTGAGGGGCTCGTAGATACGCAGTATTTT
once,TRBD1,TRBV2,TRBJ1-1,CASTRDRGRTEAFF,TGTGCCAGCACTAGGGACAGGGGAAGGACTGAAGCTTTCTTT
NA,TRBD2,TRBV15,TRBJ2-3,CATSGSGTTTARPTQYF,TGTGCCACCAGCGGCTCCGGGACTACGACCGCTCGCCCGACGCAGTATTTT
NA,NA,TRBV4-1,TRBJ2-5,CASSVVPLSTQYF,TGCGCCAGCTCGGTGGTTCCTTTGAGTACCCAGTACTTC